This is a list of T cell receptor beta chains from one sample in a study of T cells in Graves' hyperthyroidism and ophthalmopathy. TCRdb re-called the multiplex PCR reads with MiXCR, one entry per CDR3 protein. The data contain fewer than 350,000 distinct CDR3 sequences, about 13% of them singletons. Sample: blood. The receptors were sampled from a woman aged 40 to 50 with Graves' hyperthyroidism. CDR3s include the opening cysteine and the closing phenylalanine or tryptophan. D genes are given only for firm matches. Rows may omit the clone size; those that give it use once, few, many or a size class.

TRBV24-1	many	TRBJ2-1	TRBD2	TGTGCCACCACTTCAGCGGGAGGGCCGAGTAAAGAGCAGTTCTTC	CATTSAGGPSKEQFF
TRBV20-1	-	TRBJ2-7	TRBD1	TGCAGTGCTAGAGATCTGAGGACAGGGTTGTCCGAGCAGTACTTC	CSARDLRTGLSEQYF
TRBV6-1	many	TRBJ1-5	-	TGTGCCAGCAGTGACAGGGAGTCGAGCAATCAGCCCCAGCATTTT	CASSDRESSNQPQHF
TRBV20-1	many	TRBJ1-2	-	TGCAGTGCTAGCCCCGACGGGATCTATGGCTACACCTTC	CSASPDGIYGYTF
TRBV5-1	-	TRBJ2-3	TRBD2	TGCGCCAGCAGCCGTCCCGGGACTAGCGGGAGGGCCTTAGATACGCAGTATTTT	CASSRPGTSGRALDTQYF
TRBV4-1	few	TRBJ1-2	-	TGCGCCAGCAGCCAATGGAGGGACGACGGCTACACCTTC	CASSQWRDDGYTF
TRBV2	many	TRBJ2-1	TRBD1	TGTGCCAGCAGTTTCGGGACAGGGGCCTACAATGAGCAGTTCTTC	CASSFGTGAYNEQFF
TRBV7-9	-	TRBJ2-5	-	TGTGCCAGCAGATCCGACAGCCAAGGGACCCAGTACTTC	CASRSDSQGTQYF
TRBV20-1	many	TRBJ2-3	-	TGCAGTGCTAGAGCCGCACAGGGTAAAACAGATACGCAGTATTTT	CSARAAQGKTDTQYF
TRBV18	many	TRBJ1-5	-	TGTGCCAGCTCACCATGGGGCGGGAATCAGCCCCAGCATTTT	CASSPWGGNQPQHF
TRBV6-1	many	TRBJ1-5	TRBD1	TGTGCCAGCAGAACCGGGACAGGGGCCTTATATCAGCCCCAGCATTTT	CASRTGTGALYQPQHF
TRBV5-8	few	TRBJ2-3	-	TGTGCCAGCAGCTTGGCCCCGGCTAGCGCGGATACGCAGTATTTT	CASSLAPASADTQYF
TRBV5-1	few	TRBJ2-2	-	TGCGCCAGCAGCTTACAGGGATTGAACACCGGGGAGCTGTTTTTT	CASSLQGLNTGELFF
TRBV11-3	-	TRBJ1-2	-	TGTGCCAGCAGCAAAGAGGCCAGCCGGAGATATGGCTACACCTTC	CASSKEASRRYGYTF
TRBV2	many	TRBJ2-5	-	TGTGCCAGCAGTGACACACTTCCAAGAGAGACCCAGTACTTC	CASSDTLPRETQYF
TRBV3-1	many	TRBJ2-5	-	TGTGCCAGCAGCCATGGACGGAGCTTTCAAGAGACCCAGTACTTC	CASSHGRSFQETQYF
TRBV7-9	-	TRBJ2-1	TRBD2	TGTGCCAGCAGCTTTGGACTAGCGGGTTCGGGGAATGAGCAGTTCTTC	CASSFGLAGSGNEQFF
TRBV2	many	TRBJ2-3	TRBD2	TGTGCCACGGCGGGGGGAAGCACAGATACGCAGTATTTT	CATAGGSTDTQYF
TRBV20-1	many	TRBJ1-1	-	TGCAGTGCTGGGGGAACAGGGATGGCTTTCTTT	CSAGGTGMAFF
TRBV2	many	TRBJ1-6	TRBD1	TGTGCCAGCACGGGACAGGGCGCCTATAATTCACCCCTCCACTTT	CASTGQGAYNSPLHF
TRBV2	many	TRBJ2-3	TRBD2	TGTGCCAGCAGTGGGACTAGCGGGACGGGAGATACGCAGTATTTT	CASSGTSGTGDTQYF
TRBV6-1	many	TRBJ2-5	-	TGTGCCAGCAGGCTTCAACTGGGTCCAGAGACCCAGTACTTC	CASRLQLGPETQYF
TRBV6-2/TRBV6-3	-	TRBJ2-1	TRBD2	TGTGCCAGCAGTTACTCAGTCACTAGCGGGGGGAATGAGCAGTTCTTC	CASSYSVTSGGNEQFF
TRBV18	-	TRBJ2-5	TRBD2	TGTGCCAGCTCACCGTCTAGCGGGAGAGAGAGGAACTTC	CASSPSSGRERNF
TRBV6-6	many	TRBJ2-6	-	TGTGCCAGCAGTTACCCCCCGGGACGCAACTCTGGGGCCAACGTCCTGACTTTC	CASSYPPGRNSGANVLTF
TRBV29-1	-	TRBJ2-7	TRBD1	TGCAGCGTTGCCCCGACAGGGACCTACGAGCAGTACTTC	CSVAPTGTYEQYF
TRBV7-9	many	TRBJ2-1	TRBD1	TGTGCCAGCAGCTCCACTCGGACCCGACCGGGGACAGCGGATGAGCAGTTCTTC	CASSSTRTRPGTADEQFF
TRBV19	many	TRBJ1-1	-	TGTGCCAGTAGTATTTTAGACCGGAACACTGAAGCTTTCTTT	CASSILDRNTEAFF
TRBV11-2	many	TRBJ2-1	TRBD2	TGTGCCAGCAGCTTAAGGATGGGGCTAGCGGGGAGTAGGCACAATGAGCAGTTCTTC	CASSLRMGLAGSRHNEQFF
TRBV7-9	many	TRBJ2-5	-	TGTGCCAGCAGCTTTGTAGAGGAGACCCAGTACTTC	CASSFVEETQYF
TRBV5-1	few	TRBJ2-4	TRBD1	TGCGCCAGCAGCACGTGGACAGGGGGAGACATTCAGTACTTC	CASSTWTGGDIQYF
TRBV7-2	many	TRBJ1-1	-	TGTGCCAGCAGCTTGACCAGCTACACTGAAGCTTTCTTT	CASSLTSYTEAFF
TRBV29-1	many	TRBJ2-5	-	TGCAGCGTTGAAGGGGCGGGGTTGGGGCAAGAGACCCAGTACTTC	CSVEGAGLGQETQYF
TRBV6-1	many	TRBJ1-3	-	TGTGCCAGCAGTGAAGTCGTGGGCAACTCTGGAAACACCATATATTTT	CASSEVVGNSGNTIYF
TRBV29-1	many	TRBJ2-3	-	TGCAGCGTTGAAGTTGTAGATACGCAGTATTTT	CSVEVVDTQYF
TRBV6-1	few	TRBJ2-1	TRBD2	TGTGCCAGCAACCCGGGACTAGCGGGTAATGAGCAGTTCTTC	CASNPGLAGNEQFF